This entry describes one T cell receptor beta chain. The Seattle site enrolled patients during active infection and followed them longitudinally. The V and J ends lost 3 bases and 7 bases respectively, with 13 bases between them. The CDR3 is 14 residues long. The germline V gene has CDR1 LNHNV and CDR2 YYDKDF (reference sequence). Assay used: immunoSEQ multiplex PCR; TCRdb lists only in-frame clones, some missing. The sample holds 150,000 to 200,000 clones, around 93% seen once. The source of the sample is a study of blood T cell repertoires in COVID-19. Sequencing was performed on peripheral blood. This chain links TRBV15 with TRBJ1-5; D is possibly TRBD1 (5 bases). The sequence was collected from a man aged 25-45 years with COVID-19, enrolled during active disease. CDR3 bases: TGTGCCACCAGCAGCCGGGCAGGGAAACAGCCCCAGCATTTT. This translates into CATSSRAGKQPQHF.